These 22 T cell receptor beta chains came from one sample sequenced in a study of identical twins. TCRdb reprocessed the 5' RACE reads via MiXCR and lists one record per CDR3 protein. The sample holds 500,000 to 550,000 distinct CDR3 sequences, roughly 21% seen once. The same data also went into a second study, on T cells expressing NK-cell markers.

Sequences were obtained from CD4+ T cells sorted from blood. The receptors derive from a woman aged 18-30 years in good health.

This clonotype has just a few counts. The V gene is TRBV20-1, the J gene TRBJ2-1; 10 bases are a match to TRBD2. Germline lookup yields CDR1 DFQATT and CDR2 SNEGSKA (reference sequence). The length of the CDR3 is 15 residues. With 1 base clipped from V and 3 bases from J, the junction kept 3 bases outside the gene matches. CDR3 sequence: CSARARTSGYNEQFF. As DNA, the CDR3 is TGCAGTGCTAGAGCCCGGACTAGCGGCTACAATGAGCAGTTCTTC.

The table lists this clonotype with a few counts. The chain is built from TRBV7-9 and TRBJ1-2, with 10 bases identical to TRBD1. Trimming took 5 bases from V and 7 from J; bases not matched to a gene: 4. This CDR3 has 13 amino acids. Germline V gives CDR1 SEHNR, CDR2 FQNEAQ (reference sequence). CDR3 DNA sequence: TGTGCCAGCAGCCGGACAGGGGGATTTGGCTACACCTTC. Amino acids: CASSRTGGFGYTF.

This clonotype was detected a few times. CDR3 coding DNA: TGTGCCAGCAGCCGAGTGGGGAGAGGAAGCAATCAGCCCCAGCATTTT. It translates to CASSRVGRGSNQPQHF. This chain joins TRBV7-2 and TRBJ1-5, with unresolved D. Trimming removed 5 bases at V and 1 base at J, with 15 bases between. The germline CDR1 and CDR2 sequences are SGHTA and FQGNSA. The CDR3 contains 16 residues.

This clonotype was picked up a small number of times. The chain employs TRBV29-1 and TRBJ2-3, with D possibly called TRBD1 or TRBD2 (6 bases each). Between the trimmed V and J ends, which lost 6 bases and 14 bases, there was a span of 15 bases. Germline assignment: CDR1 SQVTM and CDR2 ANQGSEA. CDR3 length: 10 amino acids. CDR3 in DNA: TGCAGCGTCTCTAGGGGGGCGGTGTATTTT. Protein sequence: CSVSRGAVYF.

This sequence joins TRBV7-3 and TRBJ2-2; D not certain. V lost 1 base to trimming and J lost 7 bases, with 10 bases between them. The V gene's germline CDR1 is SGHTA and CDR2 FQGTGA. The CDR3 contains 14 residues. The CDR3 nucleotides are TGTGCCAGCAGCTTAAGAAACACCGGCGGGGAGCTGTTTTTT. This translates into CASSLRNTGGELFF. The full variable domain, in which reference TRBV7-3 and TRBJ2-2 provide the parts outside the CDR3, is GAGVSQTPSNKVTEKGKYVELRCDPISGHTALYWYRQSLGQGPEFLIYFQGTGAADDSGLPNDRFFAVRPEGSVSTLKIQRTERGDSAVYLCASSLRNTGGELFFGEGSRLTVL.

The chain has TRBV10-1 and TRBJ2-7; maybe TRBD1 (5 bases). V was shortened by 3 bases and J by 1 base, with 13 bases between the two germline ends. Germline loops: CDR1 WNHNN, CDR2 SYGVQD (reference sequence). The CDR3 is 15 residues long. The CDR3 DNA reads as TGCGCCAGCAGTGACCCGACAGAATCGTCCTACGAGCAGTACTTC. Residues: CASSDPTESSYEQYF.

The V gene is TRBV25-1, the J gene TRBJ2-1, with D perhaps matching TRBD2 (6 bases). V lost 8 bases and J lost 4, with 12 bases in between. CDR1 and CDR2 from the germline V gene are MGHDK and SYGVNS. CDR3 length equals 13 residues. CDR3 sequence (DNA): TGTGCCAGCCCGGGAGACCTGTACAATGAGCAGTTCTTC. Amino acid sequence: CASPGDLYNEQFF.

This clonotype came up a few times. The chain combines TRBV20-1 with TRBJ2-7; D not certain. Germline V gives CDR1 DFQATT, CDR2 SNEGSKA (reference sequence). V was shortened by 6 bases and J by 0 bases, with 15 bases between the two germline ends. The CDR3 is made up of 14 amino acids. Here the CDR3 reads CSAPSRSSSYEQYF. The CDR3 nucleotides read TGCAGTGCCCCTTCCAGGAGTTCCTCCTACGAGCAGTACTTC.

The chain uses TRBV7-9 and TRBJ2-2; D unclear. V was trimmed by 1 base and J by 6 bases, leaving 12 bases between them. The germline gives CDR1 SEHNR, CDR2 FQNEAQ (reference sequence). This CDR3 spans 15 amino acids. The CDR3 loop is CASSLVWGSSGELFF. The DNA for the CDR3 is TGTGCCAGCAGCTTAGTCTGGGGTTCGTCCGGGGAGCTGTTTTTT.

This clonotype has only a few counts. The rearrangement joins TRBV12-3 or TRBV12-4 to TRBJ2-7, with 13 bases fitting TRBD2. Trimming took 4 bases from V and 3 from J; bases not matched to a gene: 3. The CDR3 loop spans 15 amino acids. CDR3 nucleotide sequence: TGTGCCAGCAGTTCGCGGACTAGCGGGAGCTACGAGCAGTACTTC. Translating it yields CASSSRTSGSYEQYF.

This clonotype has only a few counts. The CDR3 spells CASRAEGELFF. The DNA of the CDR3 is TGCGCCAGCAGGGCTGAAGGGGAGCTGTTTTTT. The chain couples TRBV5-1 to TRBJ2-2; D is unresolved. CDR1 and CDR2 from the germline V gene are SGHRS and YFSETQ. This CDR3 spans 11 amino acids. Trimming left V 5 bases short and J 8 bases short, with 7 bases between.

This clonotype was seen a few times. V gene TRBV5-1 combines with J gene TRBJ1-1, with 8 positions matching TRBD1. Germline CDR1 reads SGHRS; CDR2 reads YFSETQ. With 4 bases clipped from V and 3 bases from J, the junction kept 17 bases outside the gene matches. The CDR3 is 18 residues long. CDR3 in amino acids: CASSLGLLPATGDTEAFF. CDR3 DNA: TGCGCCAGCAGCCTAGGACTCCTGCCCGCGACAGGGGACACTGAAGCTTTCTTT.

For this clonotype: One junction end does not reproduce the germline sequence, and a read error may be involved. For the CDR3, the DNA is TGTGCCAGCAGTTTGGGGCAGGGGGCTTCACCCCTCCTCTTT. Its translation: CASSLGQGASPLLF. V gene TRBV5-5 combines with J gene TRBJ1-6; 8 bases fit TRBD1. Germline V lookup: CDR1 SGHKS, CDR2 YYEKEE (reference sequence). The CDR3 consists of 14 residues.

The chain uses TRBV7-9 and TRBJ2-7; TRBD2 aligns across 10 bases. Germline CDR1 SEHNR, CDR2 FQNEAQ (reference sequence). This CDR3 region has 15 residues. J was trimmed by 6 bases and V by 1 base; bases with no gene match: 6. The CDR3 nucleotides read TGTGCCAGCAGCTTAGAGGCACTAGCGGGAATCGAGCAGTACTTC. It yields the protein CASSLEALAGIEQYF.

This clonotype was seen a few times. This chain connects TRBV11-1 to TRBJ1-1; perhaps TRBD1 as D (5 bases). V lost 3 bases and J lost 0, with 23 bases in between. This CDR3 contains 19 residues. Looked up from germline, CDR1 is SGHAT and CDR2 is FQDESV (reference sequence). The CDR3 here is CASSLGRGQFSRLNTEAFF. The CDR3 DNA follows: TGTGCCAGCAGCTTGGGACGGGGCCAATTTAGTAGGTTGAACACTGAAGCTTTCTTT.

This clonotype was counted many times. The rearrangement joins TRBV7-2 to TRBJ1-4; 7 bases match TRBD1. J lost 10 bases, V lost 4 bases, and 9 bases had no gene match. The CDR3 has 14 amino acids. Per the germline V gene, CDR1 is SGHTA and CDR2 is FQGNSA. This CDR3 reads CASSSDRISGKLFF. The CDR3 DNA sequence: TGTGCCAGCAGCTCGGACAGGATCTCCGGAAAACTGTTTTTT.

This clonotype was counted a few times. The chain couples TRBV6-1 to TRBJ2-2; 7 bases map to TRBD2. This CDR3 contains 16 residues. V shed 6 bases, J shed 1 base, and the junction held 8 bases outside the gene matches. CDR1 and CDR2 from the germline V gene are MNHNS and SASEGT. The CDR3: CASRLSGTLNTGELFF. The CDR3 region has the DNA TGTGCCAGCAGGCTGAGCGGGACTTTGAACACCGGGGAGCTGTTTTTT.

The chain carries TRBV12-3 or TRBV12-4 and TRBJ2-1; the match to TRBD2 covers 12 bases. The CDR3 is 20 residues long. J gave up 0 bases and V 5 bases, and 14 bases lay outside the gene matches. The CDR3 DNA reads as TGTGCCAGCAGTGATCCGGGGCTAGCGGGGGGGTTCAGCTCCTACAATGAGCAGTTCTTC. Translation gives CASSDPGLAGGFSSYNEQFF.

The V call is TRBV5-1, the J call TRBJ2-2, with TRBD1 matching over 10 bases. The germline V gene encodes CDR1 SGHRS and CDR2 YFSETQ. The CDR3 loop spans 15 amino acids. Trimming took 6 bases from V and 2 from J; bases not matched to a gene: 4. The CDR3 nucleotides are TGCGCCAGCAAACGACAGGGGGCAAACACCGGGGAGCTGTTTTTT. Translation gives CASKRQGANTGELFF.

This clonotype turned up a few times. The CDR3 DNA sequence: TGCGCCAGCAGTGGAGGGACAGCCACATTATATGGCTACACCTTC. Translation gives CASSGGTATLYGYTF. This rearrangement joins TRBV10-2 to TRBJ1-2; 7 nucleotides match TRBD1. This CDR3 comprises 15 residues. V lost 4 bases, J lost 5 bases, and 10 bases stayed unmatched. The germline V gene encodes CDR1 WSHSY and CDR2 SAAADI.

The sample holds a few counts of this clonotype. The chain couples TRBV6-2 or TRBV6-3 to TRBJ2-1; tentatively, D is TRBD1 (5 bases). In germline, CDR1 is MNHEY, CDR2 SVGEGT. The CDR3 has 12 residues. V lost 8 bases to trimming and J lost 4 bases, with 9 bases between them. CDR3 bases: TGTGCCAGCGGCGACAGATACAATGAGCAGTTCTTC. Translating gives CASGDRYNEQFF.

The rearrangement joins TRBV24-1 to TRBJ2-7, with 8 bases matching TRBD1. J gave up 3 bases and V 4 bases, and 4 bases lay outside the gene matches. CDR3 length: 14 amino acids. The germline gives CDR1 KGHDR, CDR2 SFDVKD. This CDR3 is CATSEGDRGYEQYF. For the CDR3, the DNA is TGTGCCACCAGTGAAGGAGACAGGGGCTACGAGCAGTACTTC.